What follows is one T cell receptor beta chain and its context. Its cognate antigen has yet to be identified. One base away there is no much larger clone; base qualities are not given. These data belong to a study of vaccination and CD4 T cells after COVID-19 (dated by TCRdb to between 2021 and 2024). The study in broad terms: Convalescent patients had a positive SARS-CoV-2 result on nasal swab PCR, and of these patients, several had mild disease and one had severe disease. In the convalescent cohort there were six males and four females, among whom were two Hispanic individuals, seven Caucasians, two Asians and one multiracial person. Two doses of either the Pfizer-BioNTech BNT162b2 vaccine (n=8) or the Moderna mRNA-1273 vaccine (n=2) were administered to participants. Post-COVID blood samples were collected from convalescent patients a median of around 100 days after diagnosis, with a range of about 35 to 170 days. Post-vaccine blood samples were obtained a median of around 74 days after the second vaccine dose, with a range of roughly 12 to 250 days. Overlapping spike peptide pools from SARS-CoV-2 and from the common cold coronaviruses HCoV-NL63, HCoV-OC43 and HCoV-229E were used as culture stimuli. As controls, cultures received a CEFX viral epitope pool (the positive control), an HIV-1 Nef peptide pool (the negative control), or no peptide at all. In approximately ten COVID-19 convalescent patients and several infection-naive healthy vaccine recipients, the spike-specific CD4+ TCR repertoire before mRNA vaccination was compared with the repertoire after mRNA vaccination.

Based on the germline V gene, the CDR1 and CDR2 sequences are SGHVS and FNYEAQ. From cysteine to phenylalanine, the CDR3 is 15 amino acids long. The DNA shown is the 45-base CDR3, in frame from base 1. For this chain, trimming is 4 bases at the V end and 2 bases at the J end, and the number of junction bases without a gene match is 3. Library generation was performed with PCR. DNA from cultured CD4+ T cells was subjected to TCR sequencing with the Oncomine TCR Beta short-read assay at the Johns Hopkins FTIC core. The QIAamp micro DNA kit was used to extract genomic DNA from the cultured CD4+ T cells. The Oncomine TCR Beta libraries from cultured CD4+ T cells were pooled using unique dual indexes and then sequenced on an Illumina iSeq 100. The study's own analysis went as follows. Non-productive sequences were removed, and CDR3s that did not start with C, did not end with F or W, or were shorter than 7 amino acids were discarded. The MANAFEST web application was used to identify antigen-specific clonotypes by comparing peptide-stimulated wells against reference wells and other culture wells. For a clone to be called positive, the clone needed an FDR below 0.05, an odds ratio above 5, and a productive frequency above 0.1% in at least two of three replicate wells. A clonotype counted as cross-reactive if it showed significant expansion both in the SARS-CoV-2 spike wells and in at least one common cold coronavirus spike condition. Similarity between CDR3 sequences was evaluated in R version 3.6.1 using Levenshtein distances (stringdist) and unrooted phylogenetic trees (ape). Clones were called with MiXCR by TCRdb after fastp trimmed the public reads at Q25, and only in-frame beta chains were retained. A single entry per CDR3 protein holds the most common genes and DNA from its merged rows. These V and J calls originate from TCRdb's pipeline instead of the authors' own analysis. In this sample the table shows around 15,000 distinct CDR3 sequences, approximately 55% of which occur a single time. The ten largest clonotypes hold 3.5% to 5% of the sample.

The treatment or condition label for this specimen denotes: roughly 10-day PBMC culture with coronavirus spike peptide pools or control peptides (ViraFEST assay). The study used the ViraFEST assay, which expanded antigen-specific T cells with peptide pools and then identified expanded clonotypes by TCR sequencing. Positive SARS-CoV-2 PCR tests in the convalescent patients dated from March to December 2020, before Alpha, Beta and Delta variants emerged in the United States. PBMCs were cultured at 1.5 million to 2 million per well in IMDM supplemented with 5% human AB serum and about 10 IU/ml IL-2, with 9.5 to 10 ug/ml peptide pools added. Half of the culture medium was replaced with fresh IL-2-containing medium on days 3 and 7. CD4+ T cells were isolated after roughly 10 days of culture through negative selection using the EasySep CD4+ T cell isolation kit. Ficoll-Paque Plus gradient centrifugation was used to isolate PBMCs from whole blood, and the isolated PBMCs were then either used fresh or cryopreserved at -140C. Triplicate wells were generally used for each culture condition.

Results the study describes overall, beyond this receptor: Among convalescent patients, a median roughly 90% of the SARS-CoV-2-reactive clones seen after vaccination appeared only after vaccination, which suggests priming specific to the vaccine. The number of convalescent patients in the study was relatively small, and the study did not examine early timepoints following natural infection. Of the vaccine-specific clones found in convalescent patients, nearly all (304 of 307) were mono-reactive for SARS-CoV-2 spike instead of being cross-reactive with common cold coronaviruses. Although the median number of SARS-CoV-2-reactive clonotypes went up from 20 to 25 after infection to around 40 after vaccination, the increase was not significant.

The material was CD4+ T cells from blood, cultured in vitro, obtained before SARS-CoV-2 vaccination. The chain links TRBV7-6 with TRBJ2-1; TRBD1 matches 9 bases in the middle. This TCR was sampled from a human donor who had recovered from COVID-19. The nucleotide sequence is TGTGCCAGCAGCTCGGACAGGGGAGCCTACAATGAGCAGTTCTTC. Its protein product is CASSSDRGAYNEQFF.